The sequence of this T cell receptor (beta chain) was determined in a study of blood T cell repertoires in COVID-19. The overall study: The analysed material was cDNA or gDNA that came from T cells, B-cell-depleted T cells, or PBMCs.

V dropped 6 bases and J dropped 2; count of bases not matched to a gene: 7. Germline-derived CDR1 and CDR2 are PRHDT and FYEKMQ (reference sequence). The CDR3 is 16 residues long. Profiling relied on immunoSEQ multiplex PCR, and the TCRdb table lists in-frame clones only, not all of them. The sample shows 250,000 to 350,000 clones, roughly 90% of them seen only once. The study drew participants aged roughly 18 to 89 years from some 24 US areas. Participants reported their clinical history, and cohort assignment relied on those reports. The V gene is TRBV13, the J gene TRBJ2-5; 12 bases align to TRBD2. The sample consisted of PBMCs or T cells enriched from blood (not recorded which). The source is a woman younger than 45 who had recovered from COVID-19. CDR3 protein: CASRDSGLAGQETQYF. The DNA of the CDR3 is TGTGCCAGCAGGGATAGTGGACTAGCGGGGCAAGAGACCCAGTACTTC.